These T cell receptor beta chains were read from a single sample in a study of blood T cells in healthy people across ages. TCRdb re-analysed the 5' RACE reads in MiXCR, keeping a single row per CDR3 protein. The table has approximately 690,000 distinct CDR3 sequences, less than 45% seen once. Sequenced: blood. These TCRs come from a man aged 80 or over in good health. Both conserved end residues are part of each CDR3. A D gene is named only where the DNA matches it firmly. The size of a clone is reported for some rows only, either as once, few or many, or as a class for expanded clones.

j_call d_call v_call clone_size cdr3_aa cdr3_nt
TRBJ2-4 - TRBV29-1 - CSVALQGGGGGENIQYF TGCAGCGTTGCGTTACAGGGAGGCGGGGGAGGTGAAAACATTCAGTACTTC
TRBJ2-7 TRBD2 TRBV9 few CASSVPTTSGISEQYF TGTGCCAGCAGCGTCCCGACTACTAGCGGGATAAGTGAGCAGTACTTC
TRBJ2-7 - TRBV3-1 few CASSQVGSYEQYF TGTGCCAGCAGCCAAGTAGGCTCCTACGAGCAGTACTTC
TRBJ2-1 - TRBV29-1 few CSVRTGGGTKQFF TGCAGCGTCCGGACAGGAGGGGGAACTAAGCAGTTCTTC
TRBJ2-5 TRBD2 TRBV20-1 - CSASIRHGGSGETQYF TGCAGTGCTAGTATCCGCCACGGGGGGTCGGGAGAGACCCAGTACTTC
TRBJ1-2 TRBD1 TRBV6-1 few CATRPDRRQGGQYGYTF TGTGCCACCAGACCGGACCGGAGACAGGGTGGGCAATATGGCTACACCTTC
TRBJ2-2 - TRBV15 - CATSRWGTNTGELFF TGTGCCACCAGCCGGTGGGGCACGAACACCGGGGAGCTGTTTTTT
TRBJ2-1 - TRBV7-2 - CASSLASGAGNEQFF TGTGCCAGCAGCTTAGCTAGCGGAGCCGGGAATGAGCAGTTCTTC
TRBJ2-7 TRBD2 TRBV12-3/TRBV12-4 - CASSSRGGTYGQYF TGTGCCAGCAGTTCCCGGGGGGGAACCTACGGGCAGTACTTC
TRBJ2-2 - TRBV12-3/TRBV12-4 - CATETPGYTGELFF TGTGCCACGGAAACCCCAGGTTACACCGGGGAGCTGTTTTTT
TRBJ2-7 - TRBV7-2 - CASSSPGLGAYEQYF TGTGCCAGCAGCTCCCCGGGACTGGGGGCCTACGAGCAGTACTTC
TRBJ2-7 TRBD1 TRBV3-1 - CASSPRTGIAYEQYF TGTGCCAGCAGCCCGCGGACAGGGATAGCCTACGAGCAGTACTTC
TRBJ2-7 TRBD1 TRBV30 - CAWSLGQERNEQYF TGTGCCTGGAGTCTGGGACAGGAAAGGAACGAGCAGTACTTC
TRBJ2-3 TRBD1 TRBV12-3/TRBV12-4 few CASSPDRGLADTQYF TGTGCCAGCAGCCCCGACAGGGGGCTCGCGGATACGCAGTATTTT
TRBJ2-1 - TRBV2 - CASSEDEGAALFF TGTGCCAGCAGTGAAGATGAGGGAGCGGCTTTGTTCTTC
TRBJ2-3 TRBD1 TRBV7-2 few CASSLRTGMDTQYF TGTGCCAGCAGCTTAAGGACAGGGATGGATACGCAGTATTTT
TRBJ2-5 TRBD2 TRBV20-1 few CSARGLAGVDETQYF TGCAGTGCTAGGGGACTAGCGGGAGTAGATGAGACCCAGTACTTC
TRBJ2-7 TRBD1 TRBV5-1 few CASSLGTGKDEQYF TGCGCCAGCAGCTTGGGGACAGGGAAAGACGAGCAGTACTTC
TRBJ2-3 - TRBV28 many CASSLGRSTDTQYF TGCGCCAGCAGCTTGGGCCGTAGCACAGATACGCAGTATTTT
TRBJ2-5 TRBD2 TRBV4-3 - CASSPRSEASGSLWETQYF TGCGCCAGCAGCCCCCGCTCGGAGGCTAGCGGGAGTCTTTGGGAGACCCAGTACTTC
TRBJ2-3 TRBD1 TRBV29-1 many CSVEGGDRAPDTQYF TGCAGCGTGGAAGGTGGTGACAGGGCCCCAGATACGCAGTATTTT
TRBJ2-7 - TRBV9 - CASSGAPALIYEQYF TGTGCCAGCAGCGGCGCACCGGCTTTAATCTACGAGCAGTACTTC
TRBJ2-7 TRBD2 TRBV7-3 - CASSKGPSGEYEQYF TGTGCCAGCAGCAAAGGACCTAGCGGGGAGTACGAGCAGTACTTC